Each of the 24 T cell receptor beta chains below was sequenced from the same sample in a study of cytotoxic CD8 clonotypes in ibrutinib-treated CLL. Produced via immunoSEQ multiplex PCR; TCRdb's table is partial and in-frame only. The table includes some 300,000 clones, roughly 79% detected once. Source: PBMCs, taken before ibrutinib treatment. These receptors came from a human donor with chronic lymphocytic leukemia.

This rearrangement joins TRBV13 to TRBJ2-7, with 12 bases aligning to TRBD2. V shed 0 bases and J 6 bases; nucleotides not matched to a gene: 0. CDR3 length: 14 residues. CDR1 is PRHDT, CDR2 FYEKMQ, per germline (reference sequence). The CDR3 sequence: CASSLGLAGGEQYF. CDR3 DNA sequence: TGTGCCAGCAGCTTAGGACTAGCGGGAGGCGAGCAGTACTTC.

The chain employs TRBV7-8 and TRBJ1-2, with D tentatively TRBD1 (6 bases). CDR1 is SGHVS, CDR2 FQNEAQ, per germline. Deletions cut 5 bases from V and 4 bases from J, with 17 bases between. There are 15 residues in the CDR3. Here the CDR3 DNA reads TGTGCCAGCAGCGAACAGGGTCGTGCACTCTATGGCTACACCTTC. Protein product: CASSEQGRALYGYTF.

This chain joins TRBV25-1 and TRBJ2-3; D remains unclear. The germline V gene has CDR1 MGHDK and CDR2 SYGVNS. This CDR3 has 14 amino acids. The ends were cut back, 3 bases at V and 0 bases at J, with 7 bases in the middle. The CDR3 DNA follows: TGTGCCAGCAGTGATCACCTTAGCACAGATACGCAGTATTTT. Its protein product is CASSDHLSTDTQYF.

V usage is TRBV6-5 and J usage is TRBJ1-2; 7 nucleotides agree with TRBD1. The ends lost 0 bases at V and 4 bases at J; junction bases unmatched: 8. The V gene's germline CDR1 is MNHEY and CDR2 SVGAGI. The CDR3 spans 16 residues. In DNA, the CDR3 is TGTGCCAGCAGTTACTCGGGAGGGGGCGAAGGCTATGGCTACACCTTC. Amino acid sequence: CASSYSGGGEGYGYTF.

This chain connects TRBV6-4 to TRBJ2-1, with 7 positions matching TRBD1. V lost 5 bases, J lost 3 bases, and 10 bases stayed unmatched. Per the germline V gene, CDR1 is MRHNA and CDR2 is SNTAGT. CDR3 length equals 16 residues. CDR3 region: CASSMRPGQLYNEQFF. The CDR3 region has the DNA TGTGCCAGCAGTATGAGACCGGGACAGCTCTACAATGAGCAGTTCTTC.

This clone has a handful of counts. The chain employs TRBV27 and TRBJ1-5; D remains ambiguous. The CDR3 is made up of 16 amino acids. The germline V gene has CDR1 MNHEY and CDR2 SMNVEV (reference sequence). Trimming stripped 6 bases from V and 3 bases from J, with 18 bases between. Here the CDR3 reads CASSSNINRNNQPQHF. CDR3 nucleotides: TGTGCCAGCAGCTCAAATATTAACAGAAACAATCAGCCCCAGCATTTT.

The chain uses TRBV4-1 and TRBJ1-2, with 8 bases matching TRBD1. The CDR3 has 16 residues. Trimming took 4 bases from V and 4 from J; bases not matched to a gene: 11. Looked up from germline, CDR1 is MGHRA and CDR2 is YSYEKL. CDR3 in amino acids: CASSLRTGNTIYGYTF. For the CDR3, the DNA is TGCGCCAGCAGCCTCAGGACAGGGAACACCATCTATGGCTACACCTTC.

V gene TRBV7-6 combines with J gene TRBJ1-4, with D maybe TRBD1 (5 bases). Deletions cut 1 base from V and 7 bases from J, with 13 bases between. CDR1 and CDR2 from the germline V gene are SGHVS and FNYEAQ. The CDR3 covers 15 residues. This chain's CDR3 is CASSLGGAVGEKLFF. CDR3 sequence (DNA): TGTGCCAGCAGCTTAGGGGGCGCAGTGGGTGAAAAACTGTTTTTT.

The chain uses TRBV28 and TRBJ1-5; possible D gene TRBD1, 6 bases. The V end was cut by 4 bases, the J end by 2 bases, with 12 bases between. The CDR3 contains 15 residues. CDR1 MDHEN and CDR2 SYDVKM come from the germline V gene. This CDR3 is CASSSQGQGNQPQHF. The CDR3, as DNA: TGTGCCAGCAGTTCTCAGGGGCAAGGCAATCAGCCCCAGCATTTT.

The chain carries TRBV4-3 and TRBJ2-1, with a possible D match to TRBD2 (6 bases). The CDR3 totals 14 residues. CDR1 is LGHNA and CDR2 is YSLEER in the germline V gene. V was shortened by 0 bases and J by 8 bases, with 11 bases between the two germline ends. In DNA form, the CDR3 reads TGCGCCAGCAGCCAAGATCCCTCTAGCGATGAGCAGTTCTTC. Residues: CASSQDPSSDEQFF.

A word on this clone: The sample contains more than one DNA sequence encoding this CDR3. This chain connects TRBV27 to TRBJ2-1, with D unresolved. V was shortened by 2 bases and J by 4 bases, with 3 bases between the two germline ends. CDR1 is MNHEY and CDR2 is SMNVEV in the germline V gene (reference sequence). The CDR3 has 12 residues. The CDR3: CASSLGYNEQFF. CDR3 nucleotides: TGTGCCAGCAGTTTAGGATACAATGAGCAGTTCTTC.

The chain recombines TRBV7-9 with TRBJ2-7; D may be TRBD1 (6 bases). The V end was cut by 5 bases, the J end by 2 bases, with 7 bases between. CDR3 size: 12 residues. From germline, CDR1 is SEHNR and CDR2 FQNEAQ (reference sequence). CDR3 bases: TGTGCCAGCAGCGGACAGACCTACGAGCAGTACTTC. This gives the protein CASSGQTYEQYF.

The chain is built from TRBV2 and TRBJ2-4, with a tentative D call TRBD1 (5 bases). This CDR3 is 15 amino acids long. V gave up 3 bases and J gave up 0 bases, with 9 bases separating them. Germline CDR1 SNHLY, CDR2 FYNNEI. The CDR3 DNA follows: TGTGCCAGCAGTGATACAGGCCTAGCCAAAAACATTCAGTACTTC. Protein: CASSDTGLAKNIQYF.

In DNA, the CDR3 is TGTGCCAGCAGCTTATTGCGGGAAGCCGGGGAGCTGTTTTTT. Its protein product is CASSLLREAGELFF. The V gene is TRBV11-2, the J gene TRBJ2-2, with D perhaps TRBD2 (6 bases). This CDR3 spans 14 amino acids. Germline-derived CDR1 and CDR2 are SGHAT and FQNNGV. Trimming pared 2 bases from V and 6 bases from J, leaving 10 bases between.

The chain joins TRBV5-6 to TRBJ2-2; 12 bases agree with TRBD1. V lost 2 bases and J lost 5; bases outside the gene matches: 4. The length of the CDR3 is 16 residues. Germline loops: CDR1 SGHDT, CDR2 YYEEEE. The CDR3 here is CASSFRDRGRTGELFF. Here the CDR3 DNA reads TGTGCCAGCAGCTTCCGGGACAGGGGGCGAACCGGGGAGCTGTTTTTT.

This chain's CDR3 is CASSSGLGGTDEQFF. As DNA, the CDR3 is TGTGCCAGCAGCTCGGGACTAGGGGGGACGGATGAGCAGTTCTTC. The chain combines TRBV7-9 with TRBJ2-1; 8 bases are shared with TRBD2. The V gene's germline CDR1 is SEHNR and CDR2 FQNEAQ (reference sequence). CDR3 length equals 15 residues. The V gene end was trimmed by 4 bases and the J gene end by 8 bases; junction bases not matched to a gene: 10.

The chain carries TRBV27 and TRBJ1-2; D is ambiguous. Germline values: CDR1 MNHEY, CDR2 SMNVEV (reference sequence). The CDR3 runs to 18 residues. With 5 bases removed from V and 5 bases from J, the gap between germline ends came to 27 bases. The DNA of the CDR3 is TGTGCCAGCAGTAAATCCCCTCTCGGCACCCTGAGGCCTTATGGCTACACCTTC. Its translation is CASSKSPLGTLRPYGYTF.

The rearrangement uses TRBV5-1 and TRBJ2-7; 7 bases match TRBD1. From germline, CDR1 is SGHRS and CDR2 YFSETQ. The CDR3 runs to 14 residues. With 3 bases clipped from V and 7 bases from J, the junction kept 10 bases outside the gene matches. The CDR3 is CASSSRDSSWEQYF. CDR3 in DNA: TGCGCCAGCAGCTCCCGGGACAGTTCTTGGGAGCAGTACTTC. Variable domain in full (rest from reference TRBV5-1 and TRBJ2-7): KAGVTQTPRYLIKTRGQQVTLSCSPISGHRSVSWYQQTPGQGLQFLFEYFSETQRNKGNFPGRFSGRQFSNSRSEMNVSTLELGDSALYLCASSSRDSSWEQYFGPGTRLTVT.

The gene calls are TRBV6-5 and TRBJ2-5; D is perhaps TRBD1 (6 bases). CDR3 length: 13 amino acids. V gave up 6 bases and J gave up 2 bases, with 10 bases separating them. Germline CDR1 and CDR2: MNHEY and SVGAGI. CDR3 in amino acids: CASRRTEQETQYF. Here the CDR3 DNA reads TGTGCCAGCAGACGGACAGAGCAAGAGACCCAGTACTTC.

This clone has a count of ten or more. This sequence joins TRBV4-2 and TRBJ2-5, with 9 bases aligning to TRBD2. The ends lost 6 bases at V and 5 bases at J; junction bases unmatched: 10. CDR1 is LGHNA, CDR2 YNFKEQ, per germline. There are 15 residues in the CDR3. The CDR3 sequence is CASRPGASGDETQYF. Here the CDR3 DNA reads TGTGCCAGCAGGCCGGGGGCTAGCGGGGATGAGACCCAGTACTTC.

The chain links TRBV9 to TRBJ1-2, with 10 bases aligning to TRBD1. Germline-derived CDR1 and CDR2 are SGDLS and YYNGEE. V shed 3 bases, J shed 8 bases, and the junction held 13 bases outside the gene matches. The CDR3 has 16 residues. CDR3 in DNA: TGTGCCAGCAGCGCACAACCCGGGACAGGGGTTCGGGGCTACACCTTC. This codes for CASSAQPGTGVRGYTF.

This chain joins TRBV12-5 and TRBJ1-5; D remains unclear. This CDR3 is 14 amino acids long. The V end was cut by 6 bases, the J end by 2 bases, with 11 bases between. Germline loops: CDR1 LGHNT, CDR2 FRNRAP. CDR3 sequence reads: CASGLNFGNQPQHF. The DNA of the CDR3 is TGTGCTAGTGGCCTTAACTTTGGCAATCAGCCCCAGCATTTT.

This clone turned up a few times. V gene TRBV9 combines with J gene TRBJ1-2, with D hard to call. Between the trimmed V and J ends, which lost 4 bases and 5 bases, there was a span of 6 bases. The CDR3 length is 11 residues. Germline assignment: CDR1 SGDLS and CDR2 YYNGEE. This CDR3 is CASSPGYGYTF. As DNA, the CDR3 is TGTGCCAGCAGCCCAGGATATGGCTACACCTTC.

This chain joins TRBV5-4 and TRBJ2-7, with 10 positions matching TRBD1. The V gene's germline CDR1 is SGHNT and CDR2 YYREEE (reference sequence). The CDR3 has 16 residues. V shed 0 bases, J shed 3 bases, and the junction held 6 bases outside the gene matches. The CDR3: CASSLAGGTGVYEQYF. The CDR3, as DNA: TGTGCCAGCAGCTTGGCCGGAGGGACAGGGGTCTACGAGCAGTACTTC. Using reference TRBV5-4 and TRBJ2-7 for the parts outside the CDR3, the full variable domain is ETGVTQSPTHLIKTRGQQVTLRCSSQSGHNTVSWYQQALGQGPQFIFQYYREEENGRGNFPPRFSGLQFPNYSSELNVNALELDDSALYLCASSLAGGTGVYEQYFGPGTRLTVT.